This T cell receptor (beta chain) was sequenced during a study of T-cell memory formation after mild COVID-19. TCR alpha and TCR beta cDNA libraries carrying sample barcodes and UMIs came from 5'RACE with constant-segment primers. TCRdb re-called the 5' RACE reads through MiXCR, storing one row per CDR3 protein. The repertoire holds approximately 110,000 distinct CDR3 sequences, with 20% to 25% as singletons. The CDR3 consists of 15 residues. V trimming: 4 bases; J trimming: 2 bases; junction bases outside the gene matches: 5. The germline CDR1 and CDR2 sequences are MGHRA and YSYEKL. This clonotype was found a few times.

The sequenced sample consisted of PBMCs or a T cell subset sorted from them (not recorded which). The chain has TRBV4-1 and TRBJ2-1, with 7 bases aligning to TRBD1. This clonotype was sampled from a man younger than 30 who had mild COVID-19 (a few samples of this study predate the infection). Cell type and time point are not known. The chain's CDR3 is CASSRQQGPYNEQFF. The DNA for the CDR3 is TGCGCCAGCAGCCGCCAACAGGGGCCCTACAATGAGCAGTTCTTC.